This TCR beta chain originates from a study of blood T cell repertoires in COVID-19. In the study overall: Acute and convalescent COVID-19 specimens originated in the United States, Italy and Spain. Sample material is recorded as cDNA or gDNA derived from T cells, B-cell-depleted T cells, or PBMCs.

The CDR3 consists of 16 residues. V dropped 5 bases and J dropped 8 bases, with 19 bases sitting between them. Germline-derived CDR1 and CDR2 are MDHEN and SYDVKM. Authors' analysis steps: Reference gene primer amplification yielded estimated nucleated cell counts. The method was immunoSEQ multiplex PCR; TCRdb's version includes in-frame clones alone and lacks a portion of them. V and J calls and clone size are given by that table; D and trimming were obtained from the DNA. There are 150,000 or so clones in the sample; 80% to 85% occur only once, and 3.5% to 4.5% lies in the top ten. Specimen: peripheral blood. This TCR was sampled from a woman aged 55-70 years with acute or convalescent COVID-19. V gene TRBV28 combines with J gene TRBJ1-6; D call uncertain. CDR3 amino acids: CASSPSSIGRDSPLHF. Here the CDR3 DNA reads TGTGCCAGCAGTCCAAGTTCAATTGGGAGGGATTCACCCCTCCACTTT.